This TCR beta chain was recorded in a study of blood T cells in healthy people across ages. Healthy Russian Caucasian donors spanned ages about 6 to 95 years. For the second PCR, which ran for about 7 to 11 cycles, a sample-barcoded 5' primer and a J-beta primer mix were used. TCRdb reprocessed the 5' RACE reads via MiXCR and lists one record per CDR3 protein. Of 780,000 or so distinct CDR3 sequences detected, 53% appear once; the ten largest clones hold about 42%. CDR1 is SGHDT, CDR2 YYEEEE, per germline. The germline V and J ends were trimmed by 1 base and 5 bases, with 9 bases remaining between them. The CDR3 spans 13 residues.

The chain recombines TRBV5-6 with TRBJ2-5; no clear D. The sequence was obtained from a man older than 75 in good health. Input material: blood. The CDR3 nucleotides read TGTGCCAGCAGCTTGATACGCGTTGAGACCCAGTACTTC. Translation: CASSLIRVETQYF. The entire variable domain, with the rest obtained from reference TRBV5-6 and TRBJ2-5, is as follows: DAGVTQSPTHLIKTRGQQVTLRCSPKSGHDTVSWYQQALGQGPQFIFQYYEEEERQRGNFPDRFSGHQFPNYSSELNVNALLLGDSALYLCASSLIRVETQYFGPGTRLLVL.